This T cell receptor (beta chain) originates from a study of cytomegalovirus exposure and HLA in healthy donors. Findings and limits, study-wide: Compared with the roughly 700-donor mean, an Asian-associated ancestry cluster reportedly had fewer N-insertions, according to a later analysis. A later analysis showed that HLA-associated TCR beta chains had undergone more clonal expansion than equally common others. Investigators reported 164 TCR beta chains as tied to cytomegalovirus.

Of note for this clone: Its antigen is as yet unknown.

The germline CDR1 and CDR2 sequences are SGDLS and YYNGEE. This CDR3 spans 13 amino acids. The V and J ends lost 0 bases and 4 bases respectively, with 5 bases between them. PCR was performed using 60 Vbeta and 13 Jbeta primers. Profiling relied on immunoSEQ multiplex PCR, and the TCRdb table lists in-frame clones only, not all of them. The table lists some 130,000 clones, 70% to 85% of them singletons. The sequence derives from a middle-aged man in good health and CMV-seropositive. The V call is TRBV9, the J call TRBJ2-1, with unresolved D. Source material: PBMCs. The CDR3 loop is CASSVAPYNEQFF. CDR3 nucleotide sequence: TGTGCCAGCAGCGTAGCCCCTTACAATGAGCAGTTCTTC.